The 32 T cell receptor beta chains below come from one sample, sequenced in a study of blood T cell repertoires in COVID-19 (dated by TCRdb to 2018 to 2020). Library preparation used the immunoSEQ multiplex PCR assay. Here the immuneACCESS table is served through TCRdb, limited to in-frame sequences with V and J called. Missing clones are a known gap in these copies; in checked studies unresolved V genes cover under half, and the rest lacks a known reason. The sample profile shows about 150,000 clones; 70% to 90% of them were found once. The top ten hold 0.6% to 0.65% of the sample. Sequencing input: peripheral blood. The receptor source for this set is a man aged 60-69 years with COVID-19, enrolled during active disease.

This chain connects TRBV5-8 to TRBJ1-1; no clear D gene. This CDR3 contains 16 residues. The germline CDR1 and CDR2 sequences are SGHTS and YDEGEE. With 0 bases removed from V and 1 base from J, the gap between germline ends came to 13 bases. CDR3 in amino acids: CASSLGAGGPNTEAFF. In DNA form, the CDR3 reads TGTGCCAGCAGCTTGGGGGCGGGCGGCCCGAACACTGAAGCTTTCTTT.

The chain joins TRBV7-3 to TRBJ1-1; D is possibly TRBD1 (5 bases). Trimming shortened V by 1 base and J by 11 bases, and 17 bases separated the two germline ends. The CDR3 consists of 14 residues. From germline, CDR1 is SGHTA and CDR2 FQGTGA. CDR3 in amino acids: CASSLMGQAGDAFF. The CDR3 region has the DNA TGTGCCAGCAGCTTAATGGGTCAGGCGGGGGACGCTTTCTTT.

V and J are TRBV7-8 and TRBJ1-5; no clear D. Germline CDR1 is SGHVS and CDR2 is FQNEAQ. The V and J ends lost 4 bases and 2 bases respectively, with 12 bases between them. The CDR3 sequence is 15 residues long. In DNA form, the CDR3 reads TGTGCCAGCAGCTCTCTAGGCTGGGGCAATCAGCCCCAGCATTTT. This sequence encodes CASSSLGWGNQPQHF.

The rearrangement links TRBV18 to TRBJ1-2; TRBD1 might be the D (5 bases). Germline lookup yields CDR1 KGHSH and CDR2 LQKENI. This CDR3 is built from 14 residues. Trimming took 1 base from V and 5 from J, leaving 11 bases between them. CDR3 bases: TGTGCCAGCTCACCACTGACAGAGGTGTATGGCTACACCTTC. Translating gives CASSPLTEVYGYTF.

This chain connects TRBV5-6 to TRBJ2-2; 11 bases are a match to TRBD1. Looked up from germline, CDR1 is SGHDT and CDR2 is YYEEEE. The ends lost 4 bases at V and 5 bases at J; junction bases unmatched: 7. CDR3 length: 16 amino acids. CDR3 sequence (DNA): TGTGCCAGCAGCCGATACCGGGACAGGGGGACCGGGGAGCTGTTTTTT. Its protein product is CASSRYRDRGTGELFF.

V is TRBV19 and J is TRBJ2-7, with 7 bases that match TRBD1. The V segment lost 4 bases and the J segment 3 bases; nucleotides outside the gene matches: 12. The CDR3 loop spans 16 amino acids. Germline V gene sequence: CDR1 LNHDA, CDR2 SQIVND (reference sequence). CDR3 sequence reads: CASSTPGTASYYEQYF. For the CDR3, the DNA is TGTGCCAGTAGTACCCCGGGGACAGCCTCTTACTACGAGCAGTACTTC.

This clone was detected once. The chain employs TRBV28 and TRBJ1-2, with 8 bases identical to TRBD1. Trimming cost V 6 bases and J 8 bases; bases outside gene matches: 11. There are 14 residues in the CDR3. Per germline, CDR1 MDHEN and CDR2 SYDVKM. CDR3 bases: TGTGCCAGCAGCGTGCAAACAGGGGGTCGAGGCTACACCTTC. Protein product: CASSVQTGGRGYTF.

The rearrangement uses TRBV28 and TRBJ1-1; 9 bases fit TRBD1. V dropped 7 bases and J dropped 6; count of bases not matched to a gene: 12. Looked up from germline, CDR1 is MDHEN and CDR2 is SYDVKM. This CDR3 region has 15 residues. This CDR3 reads CASNTTPGQGPEAFF. In nucleotides, the CDR3 is TGTGCCAGCAACACAACGCCGGGACAGGGACCTGAAGCTTTCTTT.

This chain joins TRBV5-1 and TRBJ1-4; 12 positions agree with TRBD1. CDR1 is SGHRS, CDR2 YFSETQ, per germline. This CDR3 has 15 amino acids. V trimming: 3 bases; J trimming: 6 bases; junction bases outside the gene matches: 3. CDR3 DNA: TGCGCCAGCAGCTCGGGGACAGGGGGCCATGAAAAACTGTTTTTT. It is translated as CASSSGTGGHEKLFF.

The chain is built from TRBV9 and TRBJ1-3, with TRBD1 as a possible D gene (6 bases). Germline-derived CDR1 and CDR2 are SGDLS and YYNGEE. V lost 2 bases to trimming and J lost 3 bases, with 12 bases between them. This CDR3 has 15 residues. The CDR3 nucleotides read TGTGCCAGCAGCGTGGCTGGACAGAGTGGAAACACCATATATTTT. This encodes CASSVAGQSGNTIYF.

The chain carries TRBV2 and TRBJ1-6; weak D call: TRBD1 (5 bases). Germline CDR1 is SNHLY and CDR2 is FYNNEI. Deletions cut 6 bases from V and 5 bases from J, with 11 bases between. This CDR3 is built from 14 residues. This CDR3 reads CASSRQPDNSPLHF. DNA for the CDR3: TGTGCCAGCAGCCGACAGCCCGATAATTCACCCCTCCACTTT.

The chain combines TRBV6-4 with TRBJ2-3; 11 bases match TRBD1. CDR1 is MRHNA and CDR2 is SNTAGT in the germline V gene. Trimming removed 8 bases from V and 3 bases from J; junction bases left unmatched: 1. This CDR3 has 13 amino acids. CDR3 region: CASGDRGTDTQYF. CDR3 bases: TGTGCCAGCGGGGACAGGGGGACAGATACGCAGTATTTT.

The chain carries TRBV6-5 and TRBJ1-3; weak D call: TRBD1 (6 bases). Trimming stripped 4 bases from V and 4 bases from J, with 8 bases between. The CDR3 totals 13 residues. Germline V gene sequence: CDR1 MNHEY, CDR2 SVGAGI. CDR3 amino acids: CASSSGTGNTIYF. In DNA form, the CDR3 reads TGTGCCAGCAGTTCCGGGACAGGAAACACCATATATTTT.

This clone was detected only once. The rearrangement joins TRBV6-4 to TRBJ1-2; D is unresolved. The CDR3 extends over 13 amino acids. Germline V gene lookup returns CDR1 MRHNA and CDR2 SNTAGT. Trimming removed 5 bases from V and 2 bases from J, with 9 bases in between. CDR3: CASSPQENYGYTF. The CDR3 DNA is TGTGCCAGCAGTCCTCAGGAAAACTATGGCTACACCTTC.

The chain is built from TRBV25-1 and TRBJ1-1; the D is unclear. Trimming removed 4 bases at V and 4 bases at J, with 7 bases between. This CDR3 region has 12 residues. Per the germline V gene, CDR1 is MGHDK and CDR2 is SYGVNS. Written as DNA, the CDR3 is TGTGCCAGCAGTGGGTACGGCACTGAAGCTTTCTTT. Its translation is CASSGYGTEAFF.

The chain links TRBV2 to TRBJ2-7; 8 bases line up with TRBD1. The CDR3 totals 14 residues. Trimming took 6 bases from V and 1 from J; bases not matched to a gene: 5. Germline V CDR1 and CDR2: SNHLY, FYNNEI. CDR3 loop: CASRRTGQSYEQYF. The CDR3 region has the DNA TGTGCCAGCAGAAGGACAGGGCAATCCTACGAGCAGTACTTC. The full variable domain, rest sourced from reference TRBV2 and TRBJ2-7, is EPEVTQTPSHQVTQMGQEVILRCVPISNHLYFYWYRQILGQKVEFLVSFYNNEISEKSEIFDDQFSVERPDGSNFTLKIRSTKLEDSAMYFCASRRTGQSYEQYFGPGTRLTVT.

Only one count was recorded for this clone. CDR3 DNA sequence: TGTGCCAGCAGCTTGGCCCTAGCGGAGCCCCGCACAGATACGCAGTATTTT. This sequence encodes CASSLALAEPRTDTQYF. The gene calls are TRBV5-6 and TRBJ2-3, with TRBD2 identical over 7 bases. V shed 0 bases, J shed 1 base, and the junction held 8 bases outside the gene matches. The CDR3 covers 17 residues. Per germline, CDR1 SGHDT and CDR2 YYEEEE. Full variable domain (missing parts from reference TRBV5-6 and TRBJ2-3): DAGVTQSPTHLIKTRGQQVTLRCSPKSGHDTVSWYQQALGQGPQFIFQYYEEEERQRGNFPDRFSGHQFPNYSSELNVNALLLGDSALYLCASSLALAEPRTDTQYFGPGTRLTVL.

The chain employs TRBV2 and TRBJ1-1; TRBD1 agrees at 7 bases. With V trimmed by 7 bases and J by 7 bases, 12 bases remained unmatched. CDR1 and CDR2 from the germline V gene are SNHLY and FYNNEI. The CDR3 spans 14 residues. CDR3 residues: CASTGETGSFEAFF. CDR3 coding DNA: TGTGCCAGCACCGGTGAGACAGGGTCCTTTGAAGCTTTCTTT.

V is TRBV18 and J is TRBJ2-7; 9 bases are a match to TRBD1. Unmatched junction bases numbered 6, after V lost 4 bases and J lost 2 bases. CDR1 KGHSH and CDR2 LQKENI come from the germline V gene. This CDR3 region has 15 residues. CDR3 coding DNA: TGTGCCAGCTCACTCGGACAGGGGAGGACCTACGAGCAGTACTTC. Its protein product is CASSLGQGRTYEQYF. The full variable domain, rest sourced from reference TRBV18 and TRBJ2-7, is NAGVMQNPRHLVRRRGQEARLRCSPMKGHSHVYWYRQLPEEGLKFMVYLQKENIIDESGMPKERFSAEFPKEGPSILRIQQVVRGDSAAYFCASSLGQGRTYEQYFGPGTRLTVT.

This clone was observed a single time. The chain couples TRBV5-6 to TRBJ2-1; 10 nucleotides match TRBD2. CDR1 SGHDT and CDR2 YYEEEE come from the germline V gene. V was pared by 2 bases and J by 9 bases, with 5 bases of the junction left unmatched. This CDR3 has 14 amino acids. The CDR3: CASSLAGGPGEQFF. As DNA, the CDR3 is TGTGCCAGCAGCTTAGCGGGAGGGCCCGGTGAGCAGTTCTTC. The full variable domain, rest sourced from reference TRBV5-6 and TRBJ2-1, is DAGVTQSPTHLIKTRGQQVTLRCSPKSGHDTVSWYQQALGQGPQFIFQYYEEEERQRGNFPDRFSGHQFPNYSSELNVNALLLGDSALYLCASSLAGGPGEQFFGPGTRLTVL.

This rearrangement joins TRBV6-2 or TRBV6-3 to TRBJ2-1; perhaps TRBD2 as D (7 bases). This CDR3 comprises 15 residues. The V and J ends lost 6 bases and 6 bases respectively, with 18 bases between them. Per the germline V gene, CDR1 is MNHEY and CDR2 is SVGEGT. The chain's CDR3 is CASSPLAGAGNEQFF. As DNA, the CDR3 is TGTGCCAGCAGCCCCCTCGCGGGGGCCGGCAATGAGCAGTTCTTC.

The J gene is TRBJ1-1, the V gene TRBV7-9; TRBD1 might be the D (6 bases). The CDR3 extends over 13 amino acids. The ends were cut back, 5 bases at V and 5 bases at J, with 12 bases in the middle. Germline V gene lookup returns CDR1 SEHNR and CDR2 FQNEAQ (reference sequence). CDR3 in DNA: TGTGCCAGCAGCCAACAGGGTAAGACTGAAGCTTTCTTT. Its protein product is CASSQQGKTEAFF.

J is TRBJ2-5 and V is TRBV7-9; perhaps TRBD1 as D (5 bases). This CDR3 contains 15 residues. Germline V gene lookup returns CDR1 SEHNR and CDR2 FQNEAQ (reference sequence). With 2 bases removed from V and 0 bases from J, the gap between germline ends came to 10 bases. The CDR3 protein is CASSLRGADQETQYF. In nucleotides, the CDR3 is TGTGCCAGCAGCTTAAGGGGCGCGGACCAAGAGACCCAGTACTTC.

The V and J genes are TRBV4-1 and TRBJ1-1; 7 bases match TRBD1. CDR1 MGHRA and CDR2 YSYEKL come from the germline V gene. The CDR3 has 16 amino acids. Trimming at V came to 4 bases and at J to 6 bases, leaving 14 bases not matched to a gene. CDR3 loop: CASSRQQGLQGAEAFF. The CDR3 DNA reads as TGCGCCAGCAGCCGACAACAGGGGCTACAAGGCGCTGAAGCTTTCTTT.

CDR3 coding DNA: TGCGCCAGCAGCCAAGATAGGGGGACAGGCCGGGGGACCCAGTACTTC. This gives the protein CASSQDRGTGRGTQYF. The rearrangement joins TRBV4-3 to TRBJ2-5; TRBD1 matches at 8 bases. Germline lookup yields CDR1 LGHNA and CDR2 YSLEER. V was clipped by 0 bases and J by 7 bases; unmatched bases: 10. The CDR3 consists of 16 residues.

The rearrangement joins TRBV6-4 to TRBJ1-6, with 7 bases lining up with TRBD1. V shed 6 bases and J 10 bases; nucleotides not matched to a gene: 9. This CDR3 comprises 14 residues. Germline loops: CDR1 MRHNA, CDR2 SNTAGT. The CDR3 reads CASSRDSFESPLHF. CDR3 in DNA: TGTGCCAGCAGCCGGGACAGCTTTGAATCACCCCTCCACTTT.

V is TRBV16 and J is TRBJ2-5, with unresolved D. Trimming took off 0 bases at V and 5 bases at J, with 10 bases between the two ends. The CDR3 totals 14 residues. Germline CDR1 reads KGHSY; CDR2 reads FQNENV. The CDR3 reads CASSQSRVAETQYF. CDR3 nucleotide sequence: TGTGCCAGCAGCCAATCTCGAGTTGCGGAGACCCAGTACTTC. The full variable domain, with the rest looked up from reference TRBV16 and TRBJ2-5, is GEEVAQTPKHLVRGEGQKAKLYCAPIKGHSYVFWYQQVLKNEFKFLISFQNENVFDETGMPKERFSAKCLPNSPCSLEIQATKLEDSAVYFCASSQSRVAETQYFGPGTRLLVL.

J is TRBJ1-5 and V is TRBV7-8; TRBD1 matches 7 bases. There are 15 residues in the CDR3. J was trimmed by 0 bases and V by 5 bases; bases with no gene match: 4. Germline V gives CDR1 SGHVS, CDR2 FQNEAQ. The CDR3 sequence: CASSKDRNSNQPQHF. The CDR3 DNA sequence: TGTGCCAGCAGCAAGGACAGGAATAGCAATCAGCCCCAGCATTTT.

There are a few counts of this clone. V is TRBV19 and J is TRBJ1-2; 7 bases line up with TRBD1. The CDR3 runs to 16 residues. Germline V gene sequence: CDR1 LNHDA, CDR2 SQIVND (reference sequence). V gave up 3 bases and J gave up 3 bases; unmatched junction bases: 10. CDR3 DNA: TGTGCCAGTAGTATGTATAGGGGGCCCCAGTACTATGGCTACACCTTC. Its translation: CASSMYRGPQYYGYTF.

This clone was recorded only once. The chain has TRBV5-1 and TRBJ1-1; the D gene is possibly TRBD1 (6 bases). This CDR3 is built from 14 residues. V was pared by 4 bases and J by 0 bases, with 10 bases between. Germline V gives CDR1 SGHRS, CDR2 YFSETQ. Here the CDR3 DNA reads TGCGCCAGCAGCAACAGGGCTATGAACACTGAAGCTTTCTTT. This gives the protein CASSNRAMNTEAFF.

The V and J genes are TRBV7-9 and TRBJ2-7; 9 bases map to TRBD1. Germline V lookup: CDR1 SEHNR, CDR2 FQNEAQ (reference sequence). V lost 4 bases, J lost 8 bases, and 12 bases stayed unmatched. This CDR3 is 15 amino acids long. The CDR3 nucleotides read TGTGCCAGCAGCTATTACCCGGGACAGGGTACGAAGCAGTACTTC. Translation: CASSYYPGQGTKQYF.

The CDR3 DNA follows: TGTGCCAGCAGCTTTGGAATAGGGGGCAGAGAGACCCAGTACTTC. Translated, it gives CASSFGIGGRETQYF. The chain recombines TRBV5-4 with TRBJ2-5; 7 nucleotides match TRBD1. The CDR3 runs to 15 residues. Germline lookup yields CDR1 SGHNT and CDR2 YYREEE (reference sequence). After removal of 2 bases from V and 4 bases from J, the junction contained 8 bases not matched to a gene.